The 20 T cell receptor beta chains below all came from one sample that was sequenced in a study of CD8 T cells in Susac syndrome. RNA, at roughly 0.45 to 1 ug, was reverse transcribed with random hexamers. TCRdb processed the immunoSEQ multiplex PCR reads anew with MiXCR; each CDR3 protein has one entry. Here the sample spans approximately 71,000 distinct CDR3 sequences, under 96% being singletons. The sample taken for sequencing was CD4+ T cells from PBMCs. The receptors here all came from a human donor with multiple sclerosis.

V gene TRBV11-3 combines with J gene TRBJ2-7, with 8 bases fitting TRBD2. The ends lost 2 bases at V and 5 bases at J; junction bases unmatched: 5. CDR3 length equals 14 residues. Germline CDR1 and CDR2: SGHNT and YENEEA. CDR3 nucleotides: TGTGCCAGCAGCTTATTAGCGGGGCCCCACGAGCAGTACTTC. Encoded protein: CASSLLAGPHEQYF.

This chain uses TRBV30 with TRBJ2-1, with D unclear. Germline V gene lookup returns CDR1 GTSNPN and CDR2 SVGIG (reference sequence). V lost 0 bases and J lost 10, with 13 bases in between. The CDR3 is made up of 13 amino acids. Written as DNA, the CDR3 is TGTGCCTGGAGTGTTCGGTCCGATGTCGAGCAGTTCTTC. Its translation: CAWSVRSDVEQFF. Full variable domain (outside the CDR3, taken from reference TRBV30 and TRBJ2-1): SQTIHQWPATLVQPVGSPLSLECTVEGTSNPNLYWYRQAAGRGLQLLFYSVGIGQISSEVPQNLSASRPQDRQFILSSKKLLLSDSGFYLCAWSVRSDVEQFFGPGTRLTVL.

The J gene is TRBJ2-2, the V gene TRBV11-3, with D unclear. The CDR3 is made up of 13 amino acids. CDR1 and CDR2 (germline): SGHNT, YENEEA. V was pared by 5 bases and J by 5 bases, with 9 bases between. CDR3 in DNA: TGTGCCAGCAGCAAAGGGTCTACCGGGGAGCTGTTTTTT. It codes for CASSKGSTGELFF. Based on the CDR3 plus reference TRBV11-3 and TRBJ2-2, the full variable domain is EAGVVQSPRYKIIEKKQPVAFWCNPISGHNTLYWYLQNLGQGPELLIRYENEEAVDDSQLPKDRFSAERLKGVDSTLKIQPAELGDSAVYLCASSKGSTGELFFGEGSRLTVL.

The V and J genes are TRBV5-1 and TRBJ2-7, with TRBD1 matching 8 bases. Germline assignment: CDR1 SGHRS and CDR2 YFSETQ. The CDR3 sequence is 17 residues long. Trimming cost V 5 bases and J 1 base; bases outside gene matches: 14. The CDR3 sequence is CASSQGHTRDRSYEQYF. The CDR3, as DNA: TGCGCCAGCAGTCAGGGTCATACCCGGGACAGGTCCTACGAGCAGTACTTC.

V gene TRBV20-1 combines with J gene TRBJ2-4; no clear D gene. The CDR3 covers 16 residues. Trimming took 1 base from V and 1 from J, leaving 14 bases between them. CDR1 DFQATT and CDR2 SNEGSKA come from the germline V gene (reference sequence). As DNA, the CDR3 is TGCAGTGCTAGAGGCGTCACCCTCCGGGCCAAAAACATTCAGTACTTC. Translated, it gives CSARGVTLRAKNIQYF.

The CDR3 nucleotides are TGTGCCAGCAGCCAAGAAGGATCTAGCGGGCGAGAGACCCAGTACTTC. It yields the protein CASSQEGSSGRETQYF. This rearrangement joins TRBV3-1 to TRBJ2-5, with 8 bases identical to TRBD2. After removal of 0 bases from V and 4 bases from J, the junction contained 7 bases not matched to a gene. Germline V gene sequence: CDR1 LGHDT, CDR2 YNNKEL (reference sequence). The CDR3 sequence is 16 residues long.

The rearrangement joins TRBV6-1 to TRBJ2-7, with 9 bases that match TRBD1. CDR3 size: 16 residues. The V gene end was trimmed by 5 bases and the J gene end by 1 base; junction bases not matched to a gene: 9. Per germline, CDR1 MNHNS and CDR2 SASEGT. CDR3 DNA: TGTGCCAGCAGTCCCAACCCGGGACAGGGTTCCTACGAGCAGTACTTC. Protein product: CASSPNPGQGSYEQYF.

The V call is TRBV6-6, the J call TRBJ1-2; perhaps TRBD1 as D (6 bases). Deletions cut 3 bases from V and 6 bases from J, with 11 bases between. The CDR3 length is 13 residues. Germline lookup yields CDR1 MNHNY and CDR2 SVGAGI (reference sequence). CDR3 protein: CASSYAGEHGYTF. In DNA, the CDR3 is TGTGCCAGCAGTTATGCAGGGGAACATGGCTACACCTTC.

The V call is TRBV20-1, the J call TRBJ1-1; D uncertain. There are 16 residues in the CDR3. Germline V gene sequence: CDR1 DFQATT, CDR2 SNEGSKA (reference sequence). The V gene lost 0 bases and the J gene lost 5 bases, with 19 bases spanning the gap. CDR3 sequence: CSARDSGSLSGTEAFF. The CDR3 DNA reads as TGCAGTGCTAGAGATTCCGGGAGTTTAAGTGGAACTGAAGCTTTCTTT.

The gene calls are TRBV2 and TRBJ1-2; D is possibly TRBD1 (6 bases). This CDR3 region has 14 residues. Germline lookup yields CDR1 SNHLY and CDR2 FYNNEI. V was shortened by 4 bases and J by 4 bases, with 13 bases between the two germline ends. CDR3 nucleotides: TGTGCCAGCAGTGGCGGGGGCGACGCCTATGGCTACACCTTC. This codes for CASSGGGDAYGYTF.

The J gene is TRBJ2-5, the V gene TRBV2, with D perhaps given as TRBD1 or TRBD2 (6 bases each). The CDR3 length is 12 residues. Per germline, CDR1 SNHLY and CDR2 FYNNEI. V was cut by 8 bases and J by 5 bases, with 12 bases left in between. CDR3 in amino acids: CASGGLLETQYF. CDR3 nucleotides: TGTGCCAGCGGGGGGCTACTGGAGACCCAGTACTTC.

This clonotype appeared a single time. The chain recombines TRBV5-1 with TRBJ2-5, with D maybe TRBD2 (7 bases). CDR1 is SGHRS, CDR2 YFSETQ, per germline. The CDR3 sequence is 17 residues long. V lost 4 bases and J 3 bases, leaving 22 bases between the germline ends. The CDR3 is CASSPRPGRGIEETQYF. In DNA form, the CDR3 reads TGCGCCAGCAGCCCGCGACCAGGGAGGGGGATTGAAGAGACCCAGTACTTC.

This chain joins TRBV6-2 or TRBV6-3 and TRBJ1-1; D is uncertain. The germline V gene encodes CDR1 MNHEY and CDR2 SVGEGT. This CDR3 comprises 12 residues. Trimming stripped 6 bases from V and 10 bases from J, with 15 bases between. This chain's CDR3 is CASSPIRFGAFF. The CDR3 DNA sequence: TGTGCCAGCAGCCCTATTCGATTTGGAGCTTTCTTT.

This sequence joins TRBV5-1 and TRBJ2-1; no clear D. Deletions cut 4 bases from V and 5 bases from J, with 13 bases between. Germline V gene data show CDR1 as SGHRS and CDR2 as YFSETQ. The CDR3 sequence is 14 residues long. The CDR3 region is CASSATLGDNEQFF. Written as DNA, the CDR3 is TGCGCCAGCAGCGCGACTTTGGGCGACAATGAGCAGTTCTTC.

The gene calls are TRBV4-3 and TRBJ1-6; weak D call: TRBD1 (5 bases). The germline V and J ends were trimmed by 2 bases and 5 bases, with 10 bases remaining between them. The V gene's germline CDR1 is LGHNA and CDR2 YSLEER. This CDR3 comprises 15 residues. Written as DNA, the CDR3 is TGCGCCAGCAGCCAATTCGGGGGTGATAATTCACCCCTCCACTTT. Protein: CASSQFGGDNSPLHF.

CDR3 amino acids: CASSQPKSSYNEQFF. The DNA of the CDR3 is TGTGCCAGCAGCCAACCGAAGAGCTCCTACAATGAGCAGTTCTTC. The V and J genes are TRBV7-2 and TRBJ2-1; D not certain. From germline, CDR1 is SGHTA and CDR2 FQGNSA. The V and J ends lost 5 bases and 0 bases respectively, with 11 bases between them. CDR3 length equals 15 residues. The complete variable domain, with remaining parts taken from reference TRBV7-2 and TRBJ2-1, reads GAGVSQSPSNKVTEKGKDVELRCDPISGHTALYWYRQSLGQGLEFLIYFQGNSAPDKSGLPSDRFSAERTGGSVSTLTIQRTQQEDSAVYLCASSQPKSSYNEQFFGPGTRLTVL.

The chain carries TRBV29-1 and TRBJ1-1, with D maybe TRBD1 (6 bases). This CDR3 has 15 residues. V lost 6 bases and J 6 bases, leaving 23 bases between the germline ends. From germline, CDR1 is SQVTM and CDR2 ANQGSEA. The CDR3, as DNA: TGCAGCGTCGTGTCCTGGGACTCTCCAGGGGCTGAAGCTTTCTTT. It is translated as CSVVSWDSPGAEAFF.

The chain is built from TRBV20-1 and TRBJ1-5; D is possibly TRBD1 (5 bases). V shed 3 bases and J shed 3 bases, with 12 bases lying between them. CDR1 DFQATT and CDR2 SNEGSKA come from the germline V gene (reference sequence). The CDR3 is made up of 14 amino acids. CDR3 bases: TGCAGTGCTAGCCCTCGGGGCTACAATCAGCCCCAGCATTTT. Protein product: CSASPRGYNQPQHF.

The chain is built from TRBV19 and TRBJ1-5, with D possibly TRBD1 on 6 matching bases. The germline V gene has CDR1 LNHDA and CDR2 SQIVND (reference sequence). Trimming took off 5 bases at V and 7 bases at J, with 12 bases between the two ends. The CDR3 length is 13 residues. Written as DNA, the CDR3 is TGTGCCAGTAGTCGAACAGGGAGCCAGCCCCAGCATTTT. Amino acid sequence: CASSRTGSQPQHF.

The rearrangement links TRBV7-9 to TRBJ2-3, with TRBD2 as a possible D gene (5 bases). Germline V lookup: CDR1 SEHNR, CDR2 FQNEAQ (reference sequence). The CDR3 spans 11 residues. CDR3: CGFPGSDTQYF. The DNA for the CDR3 is TGTGGCTTCCCGGGGTCAGATACGCAGTATTTT.